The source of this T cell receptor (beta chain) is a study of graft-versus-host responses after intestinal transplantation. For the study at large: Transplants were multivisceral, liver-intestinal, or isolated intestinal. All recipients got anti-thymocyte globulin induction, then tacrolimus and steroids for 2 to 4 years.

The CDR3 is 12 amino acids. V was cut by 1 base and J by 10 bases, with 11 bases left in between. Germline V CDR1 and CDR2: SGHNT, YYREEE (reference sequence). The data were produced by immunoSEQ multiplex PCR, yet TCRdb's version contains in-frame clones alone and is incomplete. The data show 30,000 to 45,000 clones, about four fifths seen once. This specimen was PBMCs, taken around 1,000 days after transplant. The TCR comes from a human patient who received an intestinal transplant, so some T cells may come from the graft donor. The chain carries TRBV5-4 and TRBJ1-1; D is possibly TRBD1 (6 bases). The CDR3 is CASSLRQGPAFF. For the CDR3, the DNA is TGTGCCAGCAGCTTGAGGCAGGGGCCAGCTTTCTTT.